This T cell receptor (beta chain) was profiled in a study of early T cells in non-severe SARS-CoV-2 infection. Germline V lookup: CDR1 SQVTM, CDR2 ANQGSEA. The CDR3 is 13 residues long. V lost 4 bases, J lost 3 bases, and 4 bases stayed unmatched. This clonotype was detected ten times or more. MiXCR was run by TCRdb on the 5' RACE reads, yielding one entry per CDR3 protein. The sample yields 98,000 or so distinct CDR3 sequences, approximately 12% seen once. The sample in question was whole blood, obtained at baseline. The rearrangement links TRBV29-1 to TRBJ2-7; 9 bases line up with TRBD1. The receptor's source is an adult who was a healthcare worker with PCR-confirmed SARS-CoV-2 infection or an uninfected control (not recorded which). The DNA of the CDR3 is TGCAGCGTTGTGGGACAGGGCCTCTACGAGCAGTACTTC. It specifies CSVVGQGLYEQYF.